This T cell receptor (beta chain) was retrieved from a study of blood T cell repertoires in COVID-19. Overall study: Sites across the United States, Italy and Spain contributed samples from acute and convalescent COVID-19. In each case, the material was cDNA or gDNA derived from T cells, B-cell-depleted T cells, or PBMCs.

This clone was recorded only once. Trimming removed 3 bases at V and 2 bases at J, with 20 bases between. This CDR3 is 17 amino acids long. Germline lookup yields CDR1 SEHNR and CDR2 FQNEAQ (reference sequence). How the authors handled the data: Quantification of nucleated cells was approximated via reference gene primer amplification. The method was immunoSEQ multiplex PCR; TCRdb's version includes in-frame clones alone and lacks a portion of them. The V and J calls and the clone size are those of that table, but D and trimming were determined from the DNA. The sample lists 45,000 to 70,000 clones; about 91% were seen once.

Source material: peripheral blood. J is TRBJ2-7 and V is TRBV7-9, with D possibly being TRBD2 (6 bases). The TCR comes from a woman in her sixties or seventies with active COVID-19. The CDR3 loop reads CASSFAVGAGPPYEQYF. In DNA, the CDR3 is TGTGCCAGCAGCTTTGCCGTTGGTGCGGGGCCTCCCTACGAGCAGTACTTC.